This T cell receptor beta chain was recorded in a study of cytomegalovirus exposure and HLA in healthy donors. It was with 60 Vbeta and 13 Jbeta primers that the PCR ran. Original processing notes: Approximately 83 million unique TCR beta chains, 9 million to 14 million shared, were counted in a later analysis. Clones were read by immunoSEQ multiplex PCR, and TCRdb kept only the in-frame ones, dropping some. Clonal size and the V and J genes are those of that table, whereas D and trimming came from the DNA. This table holds fewer than 200,000 clones, about three quarters found once. Points on this clone: The junction shows a germline mismatch at one end, possibly a read error.

From germline, CDR1 is SEHNR and CDR2 FQNEAQ (reference sequence). The CDR3 sequence is 12 residues long. Sequencing was performed on PBMCs. The rearrangement joins TRBV7-9 to TRBJ2-7; 9 nucleotides agree with TRBD1. The clonotype was recovered from a woman in her thirties or forties in good health and CMV-seropositive. Written as DNA, the CDR3 is TGTTCCAGCAGCACCGGACAGGGGCCGCAGTACTTC. Translation: CSSSTGQGPQYF.